These 7 T cell receptor beta chains share one sample of origin, sequenced in a study of blood T cell repertoires in COVID-19. The protocol was immunoSEQ multiplex PCR, while the TCRdb copy is restricted to in-frame clones and leaves out a portion. The sample has around 71,000 clones, around 83% seen once. The sample comprised peripheral blood. The receptors were gathered from a man in his 70s with acute or convalescent COVID-19.

The chain carries TRBV5-4 and TRBJ1-4; D not resolved. The CDR3 covers 15 residues. V was cut by 3 bases and J by 0 bases, with 9 bases left in between. Germline V lookup: CDR1 SGHNT, CDR2 YYREEE (reference sequence). CDR3 sequence (DNA): TGTGCCAGCAGCTCCGGAGTTGCAACTAATGAAAAACTGTTTTTT. Its translation is CASSSGVATNEKLFF.

In this sample, this clone turned up once. The chain has TRBV5-1 and TRBJ1-1; maybe TRBD1 (6 bases). Germline V gives CDR1 SGHRS, CDR2 YFSETQ. The CDR3 loop spans 15 amino acids. V was cut by 10 bases and J by 2 bases, with 21 bases left in between. The CDR3 nucleotides are TGCGCCTCTCGAAAGGAACAGGGAACTAACACTGAAGCTTTCTTT. Residues: CASRKEQGTNTEAFF.

The chain employs TRBV5-4 and TRBJ1-6; D is possibly TRBD1 (5 bases). CDR1 is SGHNT and CDR2 is YYREEE in the germline V gene (reference sequence). This CDR3 comprises 16 residues. The V gene lost 4 bases and the J gene lost 4 bases, with 15 bases spanning the gap. This CDR3 is CASSKKSGTYNSPLHF. CDR3 DNA: TGTGCCAGCAGCAAGAAAAGCGGGACGTATAATTCACCCCTCCACTTT.

This clone occurred a few times. The rearrangement joins TRBV9 to TRBJ2-2; D ambiguous. The CDR3 is 13 amino acids. Germline CDR1 is SGDLS and CDR2 is YYNGEE. V lost 2 bases and J lost 2, with 4 bases in between. The CDR3 here is CASSVQNTGELFF. The CDR3, as DNA: TGTGCCAGCAGCGTTCAAAACACCGGGGAGCTGTTTTTT.

The chain has TRBV19 and TRBJ1-2; maybe TRBD1 (5 bases). V was pared by 3 bases and J by 6 bases, with 5 bases between. This CDR3 has 11 amino acids. The germline V gene has CDR1 LNHDA and CDR2 SQIVND (reference sequence). DNA for the CDR3: TGTGCCAGTAGTATGGGGCATGGCTACACCTTC. It is translated as CASSMGHGYTF.

The rearrangement joins TRBV7-9 to TRBJ2-7, with 8 bases matching TRBD1. V dropped 3 bases and J dropped 3; count of bases not matched to a gene: 4. The CDR3 sequence is 14 residues long. CDR1 and CDR2 from the germline V gene are SEHNR and FQNEAQ (reference sequence). CDR3 in DNA: TGTGCCAGCAGCTTGGGACAGGCGCGCTACGAGCAGTACTTC. Translated, it gives CASSLGQARYEQYF.

The V and J genes are TRBV7-6 and TRBJ2-7; 10 bases line up with TRBD2. The CDR3 has 16 amino acids. J was trimmed by 3 bases and V by 4 bases; bases with no gene match: 9. Germline V gene sequence: CDR1 SGHVS, CDR2 FNYEAQ. The CDR3 DNA is TGTGCCAGCAGCTCGAACCCGGGACTAGCGAACTACGAGCAGTACTTC. It translates to CASSSNPGLANYEQYF.